The rows below give T cell receptor beta chains drawn from one sample of a study of blood T cell repertoires in COVID-19. TCRdb keeps only in-frame clones here, not all; method: immunoSEQ multiplex PCR. The sample holds under 350,000 clones, around 90% seen once. The sequenced material came from peripheral blood. The receptors shown here come from a man aged 50 or older with acute or convalescent COVID-19. CDR3s include the opening cysteine and the closing phenylalanine or tryptophan. D genes are given only for firm matches. Clone size is not always given. Where it is, it says once, few, many or a class for expanded clones.

clone_size	v_call	d_call	j_call	cdr3_nt	cdr3_aa
.	TRBV20-1	.	TRBJ1-2	TGCAGTGCTAGTCCCGGATTAGGGACATTTTATGGCTACACCTTC	CSASPGLGTFYGYTF
.	TRBV5-4	.	TRBJ1-2	TGTGCCAGCAGCTTGGCCATTCAGATCCACGGCTACACCTTC	CASSLAIQIHGYTF
.	TRBV3-1/TRBV3-2	.	TRBJ2-2	TGTGCCAGCAGCCCCGTAGGGGGTTATAACACCGGGGAGCTGTTTTTT	CASSPVGGYNTGELFF
.	TRBV11-2	.	TRBJ2-1	TGTGCCAGCAGCTCACCGAGAGGGCCGAAGAATGAGCAGTTCTTC	CASSSPRGPKNEQFF
.	TRBV7-8	TRBD2	TRBJ2-2	TGTGCCAGCAGCTTTAGCGGGAGGGCCGGGGAGCTGTTTTTT	CASSFSGRAGELFF
.	TRBV6-5	TRBD1	TRBJ1-1	TGTGCCAGCAGTCCCCGGGACAGGGGGTTGGAAGCTTTCTTT	CASSPRDRGLEAFF
.	TRBV10-3	TRBD2	TRBJ2-4	TGTGCCATAAGCGGGGGGGAAAACATTCAGTACTTC	CAISGGENIQYF
.	TRBV7-3	TRBD1	TRBJ1-2	TGTGCCAGCAGCCACTCAGGCACAGGGGACGTCTATGGCTACACCTTC	CASSHSGTGDVYGYTF
.	TRBV5-4	.	TRBJ2-5	TGTGCCAGCAGCGCCAGGGACCAAGAGACCCAGTACTTC	CASSARDQETQYF
once	TRBV6-1	.	TRBJ2-6	TGTGCCAGCAGTGAGACAGGTTACTCTGGGGCCAACGTCCTGACTTTC	CASSETGYSGANVLTF
once	TRBV18	TRBD1	TRBJ2-5	TGTGCCAGCTCGCTCGACAGGGTTTCACAAGAGACCCAGTACTTC	CASSLDRVSQETQYF
.	TRBV19	TRBD2	TRBJ2-1	TGTGCCAGTAACGGCGGTAGCGGGGCCTACAATGAGCAGTTCTTC	CASNGGSGAYNEQFF
.	TRBV18	.	TRBJ1-1	TGTGCCAGCTCACCAACCTACAGGGAAAACACTGAAGCTTTCTTT	CASSPTYRENTEAFF
.	TRBV6-5	.	TRBJ1-2	TGTGCCAGCGGATCCTTAAGTGGGGCAGGGAATGGCTACACCTTC	CASGSLSGAGNGYTF
.	TRBV30	TRBD1	TRBJ1-1	TGTGCCTGGAGAAGGGACAGGGTCCCTGAAGCTTTCTTT	CAWRRDRVPEAFF
few	TRBV12-5	TRBD1	TRBJ1-2	TGTGCTAGTGGTTTGGGGACAGGGGCCTATGGCTACACCTTC	CASGLGTGAYGYTF
.	TRBV11-3	.	TRBJ2-1	TGTGCCAGCAGTCCAGGGTTTTCCTACAATGAGCAGTTCTTC	CASSPGFSYNEQFF
.	TRBV11-2	.	TRBJ2-3	TGTGCCAGCAGCTCGCGGGGTCGGGCAGATACGCAGTATTTT	CASSSRGRADTQYF
.	TRBV11-2	.	TRBJ1-1	TGTGCCAGCAGGAGGGAGGTGAACACTGAAGCTTTCTTT	CASRREVNTEAFF
.	TRBV12-3/TRBV12-4	.	TRBJ2-5	TGTGCCAGCACCGCTAGCGAGGAGACCCAGTACTTC	CASTASEETQYF
.	TRBV6-5	.	TRBJ1-5	TGTGCCAGCAGGACTACAGGGAGTAATCAGCCCCAGCATTTT	CASRTTGSNQPQHF
.	TRBV9	TRBD1	TRBJ2-1	TGTGCCAGCAGCGTAGGGCCGGGACAGGGGTACAATGAGCAGTTCTTC	CASSVGPGQGYNEQFF
.	TRBV5-1	TRBD1	TRBJ1-2	TGCGCCAGCAGCTTGGGACAGGGCTCTGGCTATGGCTACACCTTC	CASSLGQGSGYGYTF
.	TRBV5-1	TRBD2	TRBJ2-2	TGCGCCAGCAGCTGGGGGACTAGCGGGGGACCGAACACCGGGGAGCTGTTTTTT	CASSWGTSGGPNTGELFF
.	TRBV12-3/TRBV12-4	.	TRBJ2-2	TGTGCCAGCAGGCTTACACCCGGGGAGCTGTTTTTT	CASRLTPGELFF
.	TRBV18	.	TRBJ1-1	TGTGCCAGCTCACCATCCGGGGGGCCGTATACTGAAGCTTTCTTT	CASSPSGGPYTEAFF
.	TRBV18	TRBD1	TRBJ1-2	TGTGCCAGCTCACCAAGGGGACAGGGAGCTAATGGCTACACCTTC	CASSPRGQGANGYTF
.	TRBV12-3/TRBV12-4	.	TRBJ2-7	TGTGCCAGCAGTTCCGTCTACGAGCAGTACTTC	CASSSVYEQYF
.	TRBV6-5	TRBD1	TRBJ1-2	TGTGCCAGCCGAAAGACAGGGGGCTATGGCTACACCTTC	CASRKTGGYGYTF
.	TRBV10-3	TRBD1	TRBJ1-6	TGTGCCATCAGCCAGGACAGGGGGAATTCACCCCTCCACTTT	CAISQDRGNSPLHF
.	TRBV12-3/TRBV12-4	.	TRBJ1-2	TGTGCCAGCAGTTTACGGGGGGGGACCGCAGGCACCTTC	CASSLRGGTAGTF
.	TRBV10-1	.	TRBJ2-3	TGCGCCAGCAGTGCTGCGGCTAGCACAGATACGCAGTATTTT	CASSAAASTDTQYF
.	TRBV10-2	TRBD2	TRBJ2-2	TGCGCCAGCAGTGAGAGCGGGGGTACCGGGGAGCTGTTTTTT	CASSESGGTGELFF
.	TRBV18	TRBD2	TRBJ2-5	TGTGCCAGCTCACCACCGAATCCTAGCGGGGGCTCAGAGACCCAGTACTTC	CASSPPNPSGGSETQYF
.	TRBV7-8	.	TRBJ1-1	TGTGCCAGCAGCTTGGGGCAGGCGAACACTGAAGCTTTCTTT	CASSLGQANTEAFF
.	TRBV30	.	TRBJ1-5	TGTGCCTGGAGTCCCCGGACAGTTAGCAATCAGCCCCAGCATTTT	CAWSPRTVSNQPQHF
few	TRBV6-6	.	TRBJ1-5	TGTGCCAGCAGCCAGAATCAGCCCCAGCATTTT	CASSQNQPQHF
.	TRBV5-1	.	TRBJ2-3	TGCGCCAGCAGCTTGGTGTCGGCAGGGATCCCAGATACGCAGTATTTT	CASSLVSAGIPDTQYF
.	TRBV12-3/TRBV12-4	.	TRBJ1-1	TGTGCCAGCAGAACCGGGACTCGCACTGAAGCTTTCTTT	CASRTGTRTEAFF
.	TRBV10-2	TRBD2	TRBJ2-3	TGCGCCAGCAGTGAACACCCCCCCCCGAGGACTAGTAATTCCGATACGCAGTATTTT	CASSEHPPPRTSNSDTQYF
.	TRBV29-1	TRBD1	TRBJ2-5	TGCAGCGGGTCCGGGGGACAGGGGTTGGAGACCCAGTACTTC	CSGSGGQGLETQYF
.	TRBV7-2	.	TRBJ1-5	TGTGCCAGCAGCTCGTCGGCGGGAGGGGAGGATCAGCCCCAGCATTTT	CASSSSAGGEDQPQHF
.	TRBV29-1	TRBD1	TRBJ1-1	TGCAGCGTGGAGACAGGGGCAAACACTGAAGCTTTCTTT	CSVETGANTEAFF
few	TRBV11-3	TRBD2	TRBJ2-1	TGTGCCAGCAGCCCTCAAGCGGGGGGTGTGGATGAGCAGTTCTTC	CASSPQAGGVDEQFF